The 20 T cell receptor beta chains below were found in one sample sequenced in a study of memory CD4+ T cells and cytomegalovirus serostatus. Repertoires were generated with immunoSEQ multiplex PCR, while TCRdb's copy carries only in-frame clones and drops some. The repertoire holds some 57,000 clones, with more than 60% as singletons. The sort gate was single viable CD3+CD4+CD8-CD45RO+ cells for memory CD4+ T cells. The sample consisted of memory CD4+ T cells from blood. The origin of the receptors is an adult in good health and CMV-seronegative.

The chain carries TRBV11-2 and TRBJ1-4; D gene ambiguous. Trimming pared 1 base from V and 7 bases from J, leaving 13 bases between. The CDR3 length is 15 residues. The germline gives CDR1 SGHAT, CDR2 FQNNGV. CDR3 in amino acids: CASSLVSGVAEKLFF. CDR3 bases: TGTGCCAGCAGCTTAGTTTCTGGGGTTGCTGAAAAACTGTTTTTT. Variable domain in full (rest from reference TRBV11-2 and TRBJ1-4): EAGVAQSPRYKIIEKRQSVAFWCNPISGHATLYWYQQILGQGPKLLIQFQNNGVVDDSQLPKDRFSAERLKGVDSTLKIQPAKLEDSAVYLCASSLVSGVAEKLFFGSGTQLSVL.

The chain couples TRBV2 to TRBJ2-5; TRBD2 matches 7 bases. V shed 5 bases, J shed 2 bases, and the junction held 11 bases outside the gene matches. The CDR3 is 16 amino acids. The germline V gene has CDR1 SNHLY and CDR2 FYNNEI. The CDR3 DNA is TGTGCCAGCAGTCGCCCCGTACTAGCGATTCAAGAGACCCAGTACTTC. Its protein product is CASSRPVLAIQETQYF.

The chain couples TRBV29-1 to TRBJ2-5; 15 positions agree with TRBD2. Germline CDR1 SQVTM, CDR2 ANQGSEA. This CDR3 has 15 residues. The ends lost 6 bases at V and 5 bases at J; junction bases unmatched: 7. The CDR3 loop reads CSVGRGLAGGETQYF. The CDR3 nucleotides read TGCAGCGTGGGTAGGGGACTAGCGGGAGGCGAGACCCAGTACTTC. Variable domain in full (rest from reference TRBV29-1 and TRBJ2-5): SAVISQKPSRDICQRGTSLTIQCQVDSQVTMMFWYRQQPGQSLTLIATANQGSEATYESGFVIDKFPISRPNLTFSTLTVSNMSPEDSSIYLCSVGRGLAGGETQYFGPGTRLLVL.

The V call is TRBV9, the J call TRBJ2-7, with 9 bases matching TRBD1. The CDR3 spans 14 residues. With 4 bases clipped from V and 3 bases from J, the junction kept 5 bases outside the gene matches. The germline gives CDR1 SGDLS, CDR2 YYNGEE. DNA for the CDR3: TGTGCCAGCAGCCCCCAGACAGGGGGCTACGAGCAGTACTTC. Its protein is CASSPQTGGYEQYF.

A single count supports this clone. The rearrangement joins TRBV27 to TRBJ1-5; D gene unclear. Trimming left V 5 bases short and J 5 bases short, with 19 bases between. Germline CDR1 reads MNHEY; CDR2 reads SMNVEV (reference sequence). This CDR3 is 16 amino acids long. The CDR3 loop is CASSPSLGRVHQPQHF. Written as DNA, the CDR3 is TGTGCCAGCAGTCCATCCCTAGGGAGGGTCCATCAGCCCCAGCATTTT.

J is TRBJ1-5 and V is TRBV5-5; D uncertain. CDR3 size: 15 residues. Germline V lookup: CDR1 SGHKS, CDR2 YYEKEE (reference sequence). V was clipped by 4 bases and J by 1 base, with 12 bases between them. The CDR3 is CASSLNPVSNQPQHF. CDR3 bases: TGTGCCAGCAGCCTCAACCCGGTGAGCAATCAGCCCCAGCATTTT.

This chain joins TRBV14 and TRBJ2-4; TRBD1 matches at 10 bases. This CDR3 is 17 amino acids long. The J segment lost 3 bases and the V segment lost 4 bases, leaving 9 bases of the junction unmatched. CDR1 and CDR2 from the germline V gene are SGHDN and FVKESK. The CDR3 spells CASSPLTGGRGKNIQYF. As DNA, the CDR3 is TGTGCCAGCAGCCCTCTGACAGGGGGCAGGGGCAAAAACATTCAGTACTTC.

The chain has TRBV27 and TRBJ1-1, with unresolved D. Trimming stripped 3 bases from V and 1 base from J, with 9 bases between. The CDR3 spans 14 residues. The germline gives CDR1 MNHEY, CDR2 SMNVEV (reference sequence). CDR3 in DNA: TGTGCCAGCAGTTTGCGCCTGGAGAACACTGAAGCTTTCTTT. The encoded protein is CASSLRLENTEAFF.

V is TRBV6-5 and J is TRBJ1-4, with D possibly being TRBD1 (6 bases). Deletions cut 6 bases from V and 10 bases from J, with 21 bases between. CDR1 is MNHEY, CDR2 SVGAGI, per germline. CDR3 length equals 15 residues. The CDR3 DNA reads TGTGCCAGCAGCTCCTGGGGGGCGCGGAAGGGAAAACTGTTTTTT. Translating it yields CASSSWGARKGKLFF.

The chain uses TRBV6-6 and TRBJ1-1; D is uncertain. Germline CDR1 and CDR2: MNHNY and SVGAGI (reference sequence). V gave up 0 bases and J gave up 2 bases, with 7 bases separating them. This CDR3 is 14 amino acids long. This chain's CDR3 is CASSYSDYNTEAFF. The CDR3 coding sequence is TGTGCCAGCAGTTACTCAGACTACAACACTGAAGCTTTCTTT.

The DNA for the CDR3 is TGTGCCAGCAGCTTAGGTGCTAGCGGAAACTACGAGCAGTACTTC. Translation gives CASSLGASGNYEQYF. The chain employs TRBV7-9 and TRBJ2-7; 7 bases line up with TRBD2. CDR1 and CDR2 from the germline V gene are SEHNR and FQNEAQ (reference sequence). The length of the CDR3 is 15 residues. Trimming cost V 1 base and J 3 bases; bases outside gene matches: 6.

This clone was found once. This sequence joins TRBV30 and TRBJ2-7; a weak D match, TRBD2 (5 bases). The germline V and J ends were trimmed by 0 bases and 9 bases, with 12 bases remaining between them. Germline-derived CDR1 and CDR2 are GTSNPN and SVGIG (reference sequence). This CDR3 is 12 amino acids long. The CDR3 bases are TGTGCCTGGAGTGTGGACGGGGTAACGCAGTACTTC. The encoded protein is CAWSVDGVTQYF.

The V and J genes are TRBV2 and TRBJ1-2, with 10 positions matching TRBD1. V was pared by 3 bases and J by 8 bases, with 3 bases of the junction left unmatched. The CDR3 is 13 residues long. Per germline, CDR1 SNHLY and CDR2 FYNNEI. This CDR3 reads CASSDDRGQGYTF. In DNA form, the CDR3 reads TGTGCCAGCAGTGACGACAGGGGGCAGGGCTACACCTTC.

The V gene is TRBV5-1, the J gene TRBJ1-3; no definite D call. Germline CDR1 and CDR2: SGHRS and YFSETQ. This CDR3 has 16 amino acids. V was shortened by 0 bases and J by 3 bases, with 13 bases between the two germline ends. The CDR3 spells CASSLADNSYGNTIYF. In DNA form, the CDR3 reads TGCGCCAGCAGCTTGGCCGACAACTCGTATGGAAACACCATATATTTT.

This clone was recorded once. The rearrangement joins TRBV5-1 to TRBJ2-5; no definite D call. The CDR3 spans 16 residues. CDR1 SGHRS and CDR2 YFSETQ come from the germline V gene. V dropped 2 bases and J dropped 5 bases, with 19 bases sitting between them. The CDR3: CASSFLMGGHTETQYF. The CDR3 nucleotides read TGCGCCAGCAGCTTCCTAATGGGCGGTCATACGGAGACCCAGTACTTC.

J is TRBJ2-7 and V is TRBV28, with TRBD2 as a possible D gene (5 bases). Trimming pared 7 bases from V and 0 bases from J, leaving 16 bases between. Germline V CDR1 and CDR2: MDHEN, SYDVKM. The CDR3 length is 15 residues. In nucleotides, the CDR3 is TGTGCCAGCACACGGGCCTTGGGGAGCTCCTACGAGCAGTACTTC. Translation gives CASTRALGSSYEQYF.

This clone was found once. The chain recombines TRBV15 with TRBJ2-7; D not resolved. The CDR3 spans 12 residues. The V end lost 5 bases, the J end lost 6 bases, and 11 bases lay between the germline ends. Germline V gene sequence: CDR1 LNHNV, CDR2 YYDKDF (reference sequence). This CDR3 is CATSSTPGEQYF. CDR3 in DNA: TGTGCCACCAGCTCTACCCCGGGCGAGCAGTACTTC.

The chain carries TRBV15 and TRBJ2-3, with D uncertain. The germline V gene encodes CDR1 LNHNV and CDR2 YYDKDF (reference sequence). Trimming cost V 0 bases and J 2 bases, with 12 bases left between them. CDR3 length equals 16 residues. The CDR3 protein is CATSRDLDQYTDTQYF. CDR3 nucleotides: TGTGCCACCAGCAGAGATCTGGATCAATACACAGATACGCAGTATTTT.

This clone was recorded only once. DNA of the CDR3: TGCGCCAGCAGCTTGGCCGCTAGCGGGAGCTCCTACAATGAGCAGTTCTTC. Translation gives CASSLAASGSSYNEQFF. This rearrangement joins TRBV5-1 to TRBJ2-1; 10 nucleotides match TRBD2. V lost 0 bases and J lost 0; bases outside the gene matches: 3. The CDR3 loop spans 17 amino acids. The germline V gene encodes CDR1 SGHRS and CDR2 YFSETQ.

The chain uses TRBV5-1 and TRBJ1-2; D ambiguous. Germline V CDR1 and CDR2: SGHRS, YFSETQ. The CDR3 covers 13 residues. The V end lost 4 bases, the J end lost 4 bases, and 11 bases lay between the germline ends. The chain's CDR3 is CASSPGRSYGYTF. CDR3 coding DNA: TGCGCCAGCAGCCCCGGGCGGAGCTATGGCTACACCTTC. The variable domain in full, with the rest retrieved from reference TRBV5-1 and TRBJ1-2, is KAGVTQTPRYLIKTRGQQVTLSCSPISGHRSVSWYQQTPGQGLQFLFEYFSETQRNKGNFPGRFSGRQFSNSRSEMNVSTLELGDSALYLCASSPGRSYGYTFGSGTRLTVV.